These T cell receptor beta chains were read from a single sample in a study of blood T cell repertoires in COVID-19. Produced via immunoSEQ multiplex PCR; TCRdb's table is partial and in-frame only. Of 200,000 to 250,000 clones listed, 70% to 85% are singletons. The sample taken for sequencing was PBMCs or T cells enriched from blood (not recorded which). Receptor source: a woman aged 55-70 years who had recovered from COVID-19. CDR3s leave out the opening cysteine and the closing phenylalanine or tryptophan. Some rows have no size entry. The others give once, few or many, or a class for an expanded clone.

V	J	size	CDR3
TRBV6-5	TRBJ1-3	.	ASSPDSSGNTIY
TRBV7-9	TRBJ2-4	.	ASSLLVDGWDIQY
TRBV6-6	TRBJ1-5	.	ASSIRQANQPQH
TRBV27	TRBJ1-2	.	ASSPVSGGRIGYT
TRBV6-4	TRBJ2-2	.	ASRTSGDTGELF
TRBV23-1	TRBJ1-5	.	ASSNYRKYSNQPQH
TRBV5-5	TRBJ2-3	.	ASSLVLAGFTDTQY
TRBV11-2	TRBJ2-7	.	ASSYSLSGGTYEQY
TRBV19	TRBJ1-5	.	ASTPWAGEGHQPQH
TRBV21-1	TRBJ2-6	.	ASSKRRVRSGANVLT
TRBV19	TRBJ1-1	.	ASSTGGTGGSYTEAF
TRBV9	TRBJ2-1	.	ASSVANPSGRAEQF
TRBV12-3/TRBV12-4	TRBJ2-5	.	ASSRGKETQY
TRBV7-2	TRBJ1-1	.	ASSPGFNTEAF
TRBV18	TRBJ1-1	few	ASSPQRGGGEAF
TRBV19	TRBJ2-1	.	ASSRGQGYNEQF
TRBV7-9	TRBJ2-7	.	ASSPHSSEQY
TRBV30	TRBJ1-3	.	AWSSYRTAFGNTIY
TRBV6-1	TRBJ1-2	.	ASSEMQGHGGYT
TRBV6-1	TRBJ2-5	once	ASSENSGGQETQY